This T cell receptor (beta chain) was recorded in a study of blood T cell repertoires in COVID-19. Study-level information: The origin of the acute and convalescent COVID-19 samples was the United States, Italy and Spain. Sources were T cells, B-cell-depleted T cells, or PBMCs; the material itself was cDNA or gDNA.

The CDR3 consists of 13 residues. The V and J ends lost 0 bases and 8 bases respectively, with 10 bases between them. CDR1 and CDR2 from the germline V gene are LGHDT and YNNKEL (reference sequence). Measured with immunoSEQ multiplex PCR; TCRdb has only the in-frame clones, and not every one. The sample carries under 300,000 clones, approximately 90% recorded once. The sequence was obtained from a woman under 30 who had recovered from COVID-19. Sequencing was performed on PBMCs or T cells enriched from blood (not recorded which). The chain has TRBV3-1 (or the pseudogene TRBV3-2) and TRBJ1-2; no clear D. CDR3 nucleotides: TGTGCCAGCAGCCAAGAAAGCCTAGTCGGCTACACCTTC. Translation gives CASSQESLVGYTF.